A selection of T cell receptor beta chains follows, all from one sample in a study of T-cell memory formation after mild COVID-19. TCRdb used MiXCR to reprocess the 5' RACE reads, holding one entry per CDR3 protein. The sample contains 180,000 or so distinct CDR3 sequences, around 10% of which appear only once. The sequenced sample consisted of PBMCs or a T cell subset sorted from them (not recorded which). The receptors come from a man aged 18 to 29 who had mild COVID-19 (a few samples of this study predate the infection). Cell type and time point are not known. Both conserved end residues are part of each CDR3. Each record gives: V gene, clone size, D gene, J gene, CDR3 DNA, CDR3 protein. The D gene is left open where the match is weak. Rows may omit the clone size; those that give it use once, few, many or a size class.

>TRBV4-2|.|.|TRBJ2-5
TGTGCCAGCAGCCAAGGGGCACGGACGGAAAAAGAGACCCAGTACTTC
CASSQGARTEKETQYF
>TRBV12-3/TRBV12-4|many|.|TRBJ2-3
TGTGCCAGCAGTTTGTCCTCCACAGATACGCAGTATTTT
CASSLSSTDTQYF
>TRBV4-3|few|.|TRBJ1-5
TGCGCCAGCAGCCAAGATAGTAGGAATCAGCCCCAGCATTTT
CASSQDSRNQPQHF
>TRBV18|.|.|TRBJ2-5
TGTGCCAGCTCACCACCGGAGAGAGTCGGGGAGACCCAGTACTTC
CASSPPERVGETQYF
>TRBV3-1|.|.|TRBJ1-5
TGTGCCAGCAGTTGGGGGGGAAACCTAGGGAATCAGCCCCAGCATTTT
CASSWGGNLGNQPQHF
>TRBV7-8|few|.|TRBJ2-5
TGTGCCAGCAGTACCTCTGCCGCCCGGCAAGAGACCCAGTACTTC
CASSTSAARQETQYF
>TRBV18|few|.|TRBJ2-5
TGTGCCAGCTCACCAGGGCCGGAGACCCAGTACTTC
CASSPGPETQYF
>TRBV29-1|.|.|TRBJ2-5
TGCAGCGCCCCGCGTCTGGGGGCCGAGACCCAGTACTTC
CSAPRLGAETQYF
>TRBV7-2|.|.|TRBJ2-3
TGTGCCAGCAGCTTAACCCAGGACAGAACAGATACGCAGTATTTT
CASSLTQDRTDTQYF
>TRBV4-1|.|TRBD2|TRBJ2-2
TGCGCCAGCAGCCAATCTTCTAGCGGCGGGGAGCTGTTTTTT
CASSQSSSGGELFF
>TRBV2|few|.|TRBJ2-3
TGTGCCAGCAGGGCGGACAGCACAGATACGCAGTATTTT
CASRADSTDTQYF
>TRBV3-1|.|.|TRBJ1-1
TGTGCCAGCAGCCCGAATAAGGGCCGACCGTTGAACACTGAAGCTTTCTTT
CASSPNKGRPLNTEAFF
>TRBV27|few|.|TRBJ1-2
TGTGCCAGCAGTCCTTATCAGCTAGATGGCTACACCTTC
CASSPYQLDGYTF
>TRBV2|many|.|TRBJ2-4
TGTGCCAGCAGTGAGGACAGAAACATTCAGTACTTC
CASSEDRNIQYF
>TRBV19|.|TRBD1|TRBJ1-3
TGTGCCAGCATTCCGGGACAGACACCTGGAAACACCATATATTTT
CASIPGQTPGNTIYF
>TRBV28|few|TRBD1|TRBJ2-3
TGTGCCAGCAGTCCCCCGCCGGGACAGCTCACAGATACGCGGTATTTT
CASSPPPGQLTDTRYF
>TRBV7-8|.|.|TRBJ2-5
TGTGCCAGCAGCTGGCGGGAAATCCAAGAGACCCAGTACTTC
CASSWREIQETQYF
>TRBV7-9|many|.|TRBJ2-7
TGTGCCAGCAGCTTAGATCGGGCCTCCTACGAGCAGTACTTC
CASSLDRASYEQYF
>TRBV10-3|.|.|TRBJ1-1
TGTGCCATCAGTGATATCGGGGGGCGCGACACTGAAGCTTTCTTT
CAISDIGGRDTEAFF
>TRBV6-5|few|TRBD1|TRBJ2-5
TGTGCCAGCAGTCCCGGGACAGGGGGCGCGGGCGTGGAGACCCAGTACTTC
CASSPGTGGAGVETQYF
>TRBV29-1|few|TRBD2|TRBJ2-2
TGCAGCGTCAATCCTCTGACTAGCGGGAACACCGGGGAGCTGTTTTTT
CSVNPLTSGNTGELFF
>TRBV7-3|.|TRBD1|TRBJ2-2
TGTGCCAGCAGCTTAGGGACAGGGGACACCGGGGAGCTGTTTTTT
CASSLGTGDTGELFF
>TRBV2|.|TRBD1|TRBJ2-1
TGTGCCAGCAGGCTGACAGGGGGCCCGGGGCAGTTCTTC
CASRLTGGPGQFF
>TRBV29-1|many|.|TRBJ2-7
TGCAGCTCCTCCTGGAACTACGAGCAGTACTTC
CSSSWNYEQYF
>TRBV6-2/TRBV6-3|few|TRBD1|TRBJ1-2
TGTGCCAGCAGTTACTCGGGGACAGTCTCGCGGGGCTACACCTTC
CASSYSGTVSRGYTF
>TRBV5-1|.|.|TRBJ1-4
TGCGCCAGCAGCTTGGAGTCAGGGATTACGGCTAATGAAAAACTGTTTTTT
CASSLESGITANEKLFF
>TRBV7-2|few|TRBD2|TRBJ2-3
TGTGCCAGCCTGACTAGCGGGGGAACAGATACGCAGTATTTT
CASLTSGGTDTQYF
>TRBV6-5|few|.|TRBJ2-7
TGTGCCAGCAGTTACTCAGGCAGGTCCTCATACGAGCAGTACTTC
CASSYSGRSSYEQYF
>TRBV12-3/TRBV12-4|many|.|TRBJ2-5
TGTGCCAGCAGTCGCGGACACCCCGGGGAGACCCAGTACTTC
CASSRGHPGETQYF
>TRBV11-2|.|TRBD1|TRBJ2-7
TGTGCCAGCAGCCGACTCCGGGACAGGCCCTACGAGCAGTACTTC
CASSRLRDRPYEQYF
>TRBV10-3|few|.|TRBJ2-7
TGTGCCATCAGAGGTACGAGGGGGAATAGCTACTTC
CAIRGTRGNSYF
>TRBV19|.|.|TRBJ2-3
TGTGCCAGTAGTATAAGGGTTGGGGGAGCGGATACGCAGTATTTT
CASSIRVGGADTQYF
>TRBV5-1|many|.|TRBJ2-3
TGCGCCAGCAGCTTCGGTAGCCCCACAGATACGCAGTATTTT
CASSFGSPTDTQYF